This section outlines one T cell receptor beta chain sequence together with its context. This sample is drawn from a study of PD-1 blockade in classical Hodgkin lymphoma. With no exception, relapse followed autologous stem cell transplantation in all patients, and brentuximab vedotin exposure varied. Measured with immunoSEQ multiplex PCR; TCRdb has only the in-frame clones, and not every one. The sample comprises about 99,000 clones, about four fifths of which are singletons, and approximately 15% rests with the top ten. The CDR3 has 17 amino acids. After removal of 0 bases from V and 4 bases from J, the junction contained 11 bases not matched to a gene. Germline loops: CDR1 MGHRA, CDR2 YSYEKL.

The sequenced sample was peripheral blood mononuclear cells (PBMCs), obtained before the second cycle of nivolumab. The receptor was isolated from a human donor with classical Hodgkin lymphoma. V usage is TRBV4-1 and J usage is TRBJ1-1, with 7 bases fitting TRBD1. The CDR3 DNA reads as TGCGCCAGCAGCCAAGATCCCGGGGGCGCAGGGGGCACTGAAGCTTTCTTT. It specifies CASSQDPGGAGGTEAFF.